This T cell receptor (beta chain) was identified during a study of vaccination effects on CD4 cells after COVID-19. TCRdb keeps only in-frame clones here, not all; method: immunoSEQ multiplex PCR. The table records 30,000 or so clones, less than 85% of them present only once. ViraFEST assay sequencing came after antigen-specific CD4+ T cells were expanded with viral peptide pools. When around nine days of culture had elapsed, CD4+ T cells were isolated. Two doses of either BNT162b2 or mRNA-1273 were given to each participant. With about 9.8 ug/ml peptides and around 9.6 IU/ml IL-2, 1.5 million to 2 million PBMC per well were cultured. About this clone: Its antigen is undetermined.

V was clipped by 5 bases and J by 11 bases, with 14 bases between them. Germline-derived CDR1 and CDR2 are DFQATT and SNEGSKA (reference sequence). This CDR3 contains 11 residues. The receptor comes from a human donor who received a COVID-19 vaccine. The J gene is TRBJ2-3, the V gene TRBV20-1; no clear D gene. The sample was CD4+ T cells from PBMCs cultured with HCoV-NL63 spike peptides, taken after COVID-19 vaccination. The CDR3 here is CSAGPRSRQYF. In DNA form, the CDR3 reads TGCAGTGCTGGCCCCAGATCAAGGCAGTATTTT.